Included here is one T cell receptor beta chain sequence, with context. Its antigen is not identified. CDR1 and CDR2 (germline): PRHDT, FYEKMQ (reference sequence). This CDR3 has 16 residues. V lost 4 bases, J lost 4 bases, and 3 bases stayed unmatched. Sequencing used immunoSEQ multiplex PCR; TCRdb keeps in-frame clones, though not all of them. Of fewer than 25,000 clones listed, about four fifths are singletons. This record belongs to a study of OX40 agonist ivuxolimab in advanced cancers. Study conclusions and caveats: Low normalized clonal expansion also occurred in some nonresponding patients. At 0.1 to 3.0 mg/kg and by week 6, clonal expansion occurred in CD4+ and CD8+ blood T cells.

The chain has TRBV13 and TRBJ2-1; 14 bases are a match to TRBD2. This TCR was recovered from an adult with an advanced solid tumor such as melanoma, head and neck, liver or kidney cancer. The source was CD4+ or CD8+ T cells sorted from blood, collected in a trial of the OX40 agonist ivuxolimab. The CDR3 loop is CASSYGTSGGYNEQFF. The CDR3 nucleotides are TGTGCCAGCAGCTATGGGACTAGCGGGGGTTACAATGAGCAGTTCTTC.